The 24 T cell receptor beta chains reported below all come from one sample, sequenced in a study of regulatory T cells in long-lasting Graves disease. Through Arm-PCR of CDR3 regions and iRepertoire HTBI primers, TCR beta libraries were built. TCRdb recomputed calls from the multiplex PCR reads with MiXCR, one row per CDR3 protein. The sample has about 400,000 distinct CDR3 sequences; less than 25% are singletons. The time point denotes: persistent/refractory GD, antithyroid drugs over 5 years with positive TRAb. Isolated PBMC RNA provided the starting material for the TCR library. The material sequenced was peripheral blood mononuclear cells (PBMCs), taken when the disease was refractory, from a patient treated with antithyroid drugs. All receptors come from a female donor with Graves disease.

In this sample, this clonotype turned up many times. V gene TRBV28 combines with J gene TRBJ1-4; D is undetermined. Trimming removed 4 bases at V and 14 bases at J, with 23 bases between. CDR1 and CDR2 from the germline V gene are MDHEN and SYDVKM. The CDR3 extends over 15 amino acids. The CDR3 sequence is CASSSPGSGNDNLFF. In nucleotides, the CDR3 is TGTGCCAGCAGTTCCCCCGGTAGTGGCAATGACAACCTGTTTTTT.

The chain has TRBV20-1 and TRBJ2-5; 9 bases fit TRBD2. The CDR3 is 15 amino acids. The junction had 7 bases not matched to a gene; V was cut back by 0 bases and J by 5 bases. The germline gives CDR1 DFQATT, CDR2 SNEGSKA (reference sequence). The CDR3 sequence is CSARDLLAGSETQYF. The DNA for the CDR3 is TGCAGTGCTAGAGATCTCCTAGCGGGAAGTGAGACCCAGTACTTC.

The V and J genes are TRBV24-1 and TRBJ2-5; tentative D call: TRBD2 (6 bases). This CDR3 is 11 amino acids long. Looked up from germline, CDR1 is KGHDR and CDR2 is SFDVKD. V was cut by 9 bases and J by 4 bases, with 8 bases left in between. The CDR3 is CATQAGETQYF. The CDR3 bases are TGTGCCACCCAAGCGGGAGAGACCCAGTACTTC.

The table lists this clonotype with a count of one. The chain has TRBV27 and TRBJ2-7, with no clear D. Germline V gene data show CDR1 as MNHEY and CDR2 as SMNVEV (reference sequence). V lost 8 bases, J lost 5 bases, and 13 bases lay in between. This CDR3 comprises 12 residues. This CDR3 reads CASGRTADEQYF. CDR3 in DNA: TGTGCCAGCGGGCGCACAGCCGACGAGCAGTACTTC.

The chain carries TRBV10-2 and TRBJ2-7; 8 bases fit TRBD2. Unmatched junction bases numbered 4, after V lost 4 bases and J lost 2 bases. This CDR3 has 14 residues. Germline values: CDR1 WSHSY, CDR2 SAAADI. CDR3 nucleotide sequence: TGCGCCAGCAGTGGGAGCGGGGGTCCCTACGAGCAGTACTTC. Its translation: CASSGSGGPYEQYF.

This clonotype was detected ten times or more. This chain joins TRBV2 and TRBJ2-7; D uncertain. Per the germline V gene, CDR1 is SNHLY and CDR2 is FYNNEI. CDR3 size: 14 residues. V dropped 3 bases and J dropped 7 bases, with 16 bases sitting between them. In nucleotides, the CDR3 is TGTGCCAGCAGTGATAGTAGTATCGCCTGGGAGCAGTACTTC. The encoded protein is CASSDSSIAWEQYF.

This clonotype was observed at least ten times. The chain combines TRBV27 with TRBJ2-7; TRBD2 might be the D (6 bases). This CDR3 region has 15 residues. Germline loops: CDR1 MNHEY, CDR2 SMNVEV (reference sequence). The V gene lost 6 bases and the J gene lost 0 bases, with 15 bases spanning the gap. CDR3 sequence reads: CASRPGTPSSYEQYF. DNA for the CDR3: TGTGCCAGCAGACCCGGGACTCCGAGCTCCTACGAGCAGTACTTC.

In this sample, this clonotype turned up a few times. The rearrangement joins TRBV27 to TRBJ1-1; TRBD1 aligns across 7 bases. The CDR3 has 14 residues. The V segment lost 6 bases and the J segment 1 base; nucleotides outside the gene matches: 5. CDR1 MNHEY and CDR2 SMNVEV come from the germline V gene (reference sequence). The CDR3 DNA sequence: TGTGCCAGCAGAACGACAGGGTCGAACACTGAAGCTTTCTTT. This codes for CASRTTGSNTEAFF.

This chain connects TRBV11-2 to TRBJ2-7; 7 nucleotides align to TRBD2. The CDR3 runs 12 residues. In germline, CDR1 is SGHAT, CDR2 FQNNGV. Trimming took 4 bases from V and 9 from J; bases not matched to a gene: 6. As DNA, the CDR3 is TGTGCCAGCAGCTCTGGGGGGGGGGTGCAGTACTTC. Protein: CASSSGGGVQYF.

This clonotype was recorded a few times. V and J are TRBV5-1 and TRBJ2-7, with a weak D call TRBD2 (6 bases). The V gene's germline CDR1 is SGHRS and CDR2 YFSETQ. V was pared by 1 base and J by 6 bases, with 20 bases between. This CDR3 comprises 16 residues. The CDR3 spells CASSLIPGASVGEQYF. DNA for the CDR3: TGCGCCAGCAGCTTGATTCCGGGAGCCAGCGTTGGCGAGCAGTACTTC.

This clonotype has a handful of counts. The V and J genes are TRBV5-1 and TRBJ1-2; no clear D. The CDR3 runs 14 residues. The ends were cut back, 2 bases at V and 2 bases at J, with 10 bases in the middle. Germline CDR1 is SGHRS and CDR2 is YFSETQ. CDR3 sequence reads: CASSLSDGNYGYTF. The CDR3 DNA reads as TGCGCCAGCAGCTTAAGCGACGGGAACTATGGCTACACCTTC.

The chain carries TRBV6-5 and TRBJ1-5; D gene uncertain. Germline V gene sequence: CDR1 MNHEY, CDR2 SVGAGI. V lost 6 bases and J 6 bases, leaving 9 bases between the germline ends. The CDR3 sequence is 12 residues long. The chain's CDR3 is CASSYEVQPQHF. The CDR3, as DNA: TGTGCCAGCAGCTACGAGGTTCAGCCCCAGCATTTT.

This clonotype was seen ten or more times. This sequence joins TRBV6-1 and TRBJ1-5; D is unclear. Trimming cost V 1 base and J 0 bases, with 7 bases left between them. The CDR3 extends over 15 amino acids. Germline lookup yields CDR1 MNHNS and CDR2 SASEGT. The CDR3 DNA follows: TGTGCCAGCAGTGAAGGGACGGTTAGCAATCAGCCCCAGCATTTT. This gives the protein CASSEGTVSNQPQHF.

This sequence joins TRBV5-1 and TRBJ2-3; D may be TRBD1 or TRBD2 (5 bases each). V was pared by 4 bases and J by 0 bases, with 12 bases between. This CDR3 is built from 15 residues. Germline values: CDR1 SGHRS, CDR2 YFSETQ. The CDR3 DNA follows: TGCGCCAGCAGCCGGGACGGAGCTAGCACAGATACGCAGTATTTT. As protein: CASSRDGASTDTQYF.

The rearrangement joins TRBV29-1 to TRBJ2-1, with TRBD2 identical over 7 bases. V gave up 3 bases and J gave up 7 bases; unmatched junction bases: 9. The CDR3 totals 14 residues. Per germline, CDR1 SQVTM and CDR2 ANQGSEA. The CDR3 region has the DNA TGCAGCGTTGATCGACAATGGGGGGGTAATGAGCAGTTCTTC. It translates to CSVDRQWGGNEQFF.

The J gene is TRBJ2-1, the V gene TRBV29-1; D perhaps matches TRBD1 (5 bases). Looked up from germline, CDR1 is SQVTM and CDR2 is ANQGSEA. The CDR3 totals 13 residues. Trimming cost V 5 bases and J 4 bases, with 12 bases left between them. CDR3 nucleotide sequence: TGCAGCGTTTTCGCGACAGTTTACAATGAGCAGTTCTTC. Amino acids: CSVFATVYNEQFF.

This clonotype was counted at least ten times. J is TRBJ2-7 and V is TRBV28; 8 nucleotides match TRBD1. The CDR3 totals 14 residues. Germline V gene data show CDR1 as MDHEN and CDR2 as SYDVKM. J gave up 6 bases and V 6 bases, and 10 bases lay outside the gene matches. The CDR3 sequence is CASSPTGVLFEQYF. The CDR3 DNA is TGTGCCAGCAGCCCGACAGGGGTCTTGTTCGAGCAGTACTTC. Based on the CDR3 plus reference TRBV28 and TRBJ2-7, the full variable domain is DVKVTQSSRYLVKRTGEKVFLECVQDMDHENMFWYRQDPGLGLRLIYFSYDVKMKEKGDIPEGYSVSREKKERFSLILESASTNQTSMYLCASSPTGVLFEQYFGPGTRLTVT.

This clonotype has a count of ten or more. This rearrangement joins TRBV11-2 to TRBJ2-7, with 11 bases lining up with TRBD2. The CDR3 runs to 16 residues. Germline CDR1 and CDR2: SGHAT and FQNNGV. The V segment lost 2 bases and the J segment 3 bases; nucleotides outside the gene matches: 6. Written as DNA, the CDR3 is TGTGCCAGCAGCTTATCCGGGACTAGCGGATTCTACGAGCAGTACTTC. Translating gives CASSLSGTSGFYEQYF.

Notes on this clonotype: This may be a read error: a much more frequent sequence differs by one nucleotide. The chain uses TRBV12-3 or TRBV12-4 and TRBJ1-6; D is possibly TRBD1 (6 bases). Trimming cost V 6 bases and J 8 bases, with 14 bases left between them. This CDR3 comprises 14 residues. This CDR3 is CASRRAGDDSPLHF. CDR3 coding DNA: TGTGCCAGCAGACGGGCAGGGGACGATTCACCCCTCCACTTT.

This clonotype occurred many times. The chain uses TRBV12-3 or TRBV12-4 and TRBJ2-5, with TRBD1 matching over 8 bases. The CDR3 consists of 14 residues. With V trimmed by 5 bases and J by 9 bases, 11 bases remained unmatched. The CDR3 region is CASSQDRGVDPQYF. In nucleotides, the CDR3 is TGTGCCAGCAGTCAAGACAGGGGTGTTGACCCCCAGTACTTC.

Written as DNA, the CDR3 is TGTGCCAGCAGTCCCCGGACAGGGCGTAATGGAAACACCATATATTTT. This sequence encodes CASSPRTGRNGNTIYF. The rearrangement uses TRBV12-3 or TRBV12-4 and TRBJ1-3, with 8 bases aligning to TRBD1. The CDR3 length is 16 residues. Trimming at V came to 5 bases and at J to 3 bases, leaving 9 bases not matched to a gene.

This clonotype was observed at least ten times. The chain carries TRBV11-2 and TRBJ1-2, with 9 positions matching TRBD1. The V gene's germline CDR1 is SGHAT and CDR2 FQNNGV. Trimming took 5 bases from V and 3 from J; bases not matched to a gene: 4. This CDR3 is 14 amino acids long. The CDR3 nucleotides read TGTGCCAGCAGCCCCTGGGACAGGGACTATGGCTACACCTTC. Its translation is CASSPWDRDYGYTF.

Ten or more counts support this clonotype. In nucleotides, the CDR3 is TGTGCCAGCAGCCAAGCTACTAGCGGGAGAACGGAGACCCAGTACTTC. This gives the protein CASSQATSGRTETQYF. This chain uses TRBV3-1 with TRBJ2-5; 11 bases line up with TRBD2. Germline V gives CDR1 LGHDT, CDR2 YNNKEL (reference sequence). V lost 1 base to trimming and J lost 5 bases; unmatched junction nucleotides: 6. This CDR3 spans 16 amino acids.

This clonotype came up many times. This rearrangement joins TRBV6-1 to TRBJ1-2; TRBD1 matches at 12 bases. The CDR3 loop spans 17 amino acids. The germline V gene encodes CDR1 MNHNS and CDR2 SASEGT. The V segment lost 8 bases and the J segment 4 bases; nucleotides outside the gene matches: 14. The chain's CDR3 is CASSTPGQGAQGYGYTF. CDR3 in DNA: TGTGCCAGCTCAACTCCGGGACAGGGGGCCCAAGGCTATGGCTACACCTTC.